Below, 16 T cell receptor beta chains from the same sample are listed, as sequenced in a study of blood T cell repertoires in COVID-19. The repertoire was sequenced with immunoSEQ multiplex PCR; TCRdb's copy has only in-frame clones and lacks some. The repertoire consists of 230,000 or so clones, with approximately 84% occurring once and the leading ten covering 6.6%. Material for sequencing was PBMCs or T cells enriched from blood (not recorded which). All receptors come from a woman aged 50 to 65 who had been exposed to COVID-19.

The chain uses TRBV5-4 and TRBJ2-5; TRBD1 might be the D (5 bases). Germline assignment: CDR1 SGHNT and CDR2 YYREEE (reference sequence). This CDR3 comprises 16 residues. The V and J ends lost 3 bases and 2 bases respectively, with 17 bases between them. CDR3 residues: CASSSPRTGVQETQYF. CDR3 nucleotide sequence: TGTGCCAGCAGCTCCCCTAGAACAGGAGTGCAAGAGACCCAGTACTTC.

This clone was counted once. The rearrangement joins TRBV6-5 to TRBJ1-6; TRBD1 is a possible D gene (6 bases). Trimming pared 6 bases from V and 10 bases from J, leaving 10 bases between. Per germline, CDR1 MNHEY and CDR2 SVGAGI. The CDR3 is made up of 12 amino acids. This chain's CDR3 is CASRSGGSPLHF. In DNA, the CDR3 is TGTGCCAGCAGATCGGGGGGCTCACCCCTCCACTTT.

This clone was seen more than once but under ten times. The CDR3 coding sequence is TGTGCCAGCAGTGAGTACAGGGGGCGTTCACCCCTCCACTTT. As protein: CASSEYRGRSPLHF. The chain is built from TRBV6-4 and TRBJ1-6; 9 nucleotides agree with TRBD1. V gave up 3 bases and J gave up 9 bases; unmatched junction bases: 3. CDR3 length: 14 amino acids. Germline CDR1 is MRHNA and CDR2 is SNTAGT.

The rearrangement uses TRBV28 and TRBJ1-5; no firm D call. From germline, CDR1 is MDHEN and CDR2 SYDVKM. This CDR3 is built from 12 residues. The ends were cut back, 4 bases at V and 5 bases at J, with 6 bases in the middle. CDR3 nucleotide sequence: TGTGCCAGCAGTTCCGGGGATCAGCCCCAGCATTTT. This sequence encodes CASSSGDQPQHF. The full variable domain, rest sourced from reference TRBV28 and TRBJ1-5, is DVKVTQSSRYLVKRTGEKVFLECVQDMDHENMFWYRQDPGLGLRLIYFSYDVKMKEKGDIPEGYSVSREKKERFSLILESASTNQTSMYLCASSSGDQPQHFGDGTRLSIL.

The rearrangement joins TRBV20-1 to TRBJ1-4, with D unresolved. This CDR3 has 11 amino acids. V lost 6 bases and J lost 6, with 8 bases in between. CDR1 is DFQATT, CDR2 SNEGSKA, per germline (reference sequence). The CDR3 spells CSAPRDEKLFF. The CDR3, as DNA: TGCAGTGCCCCCCGGGATGAAAAACTGTTTTTT.

This clone was picked up a small number of times. The chain uses TRBV10-3 and TRBJ2-7; 11 bases fit TRBD1. Germline V lookup: CDR1 ENHRY, CDR2 SYGVKD. Germline trimming cut 8 bases from V and 6 bases from J; bases unmatched to any gene: 3. The CDR3 contains 12 residues. In DNA form, the CDR3 reads TGTGCCATCGGGACAGGGGGTTTCGAGCAGTACTTC. Its protein product is CAIGTGGFEQYF.

J is TRBJ1-6 and V is TRBV5-1; D unresolved. CDR3 size: 13 residues. Trimming left V 2 bases short and J 8 bases short, with 8 bases between. CDR1 is SGHRS and CDR2 is YFSETQ in the germline V gene. CDR3 DNA: TGCGCCAGCAGCTTAAACACAGATTCACCCCTCCACTTT. Translating it yields CASSLNTDSPLHF.

This chain uses TRBV5-5 with TRBJ2-6; perhaps TRBD2 as D (6 bases). Between the trimmed V and J ends, which lost 6 bases and 1 base, there was a span of 14 bases. CDR3 length equals 16 residues. Germline CDR1 is SGHKS and CDR2 is YYEKEE (reference sequence). The chain's CDR3 is CASTPRGESGANVLTF. CDR3 in DNA: TGTGCCAGCACCCCGCGCGGGGAATCTGGGGCCAACGTCCTGACTTTC.

The J gene is TRBJ2-1, the V gene TRBV27; the D gene is possibly TRBD2 (5 bases). CDR1 and CDR2 (germline): MNHEY, SMNVEV (reference sequence). V was shortened by 0 bases and J by 8 bases, with 14 bases between the two germline ends. The CDR3 is made up of 15 amino acids. CDR3 residues: CASSLSAGVRDEQFF. Written as DNA, the CDR3 is TGTGCCAGCAGTTTATCGGCCGGGGTGAGAGATGAGCAGTTCTTC.

This clone came up once. The V and J genes are TRBV3-1 (or the pseudogene TRBV3-2) and TRBJ1-5; no firm D call. The CDR3 is 14 amino acids. CDR1 and CDR2 (germline): LGHDT, YNNKEL (reference sequence). The germline V and J ends were trimmed by 3 bases and 7 bases, with 13 bases remaining between them. The CDR3 reads CASSHGSPLQPQHF. CDR3 coding DNA: TGTGCCAGCAGCCACGGGTCTCCCTTACAGCCCCAGCATTTT.

CDR3 region: CASSTEGTAYGYTF. CDR3 in DNA: TGCGCCAGCAGCACAGAAGGGACAGCCTATGGCTACACCTTC. The genes are TRBV5-1 and TRBJ1-2; 7 bases map to TRBD1. Losses at the gene ends were 4 bases for V and 4 bases for J; bases not matched to a gene: 7. The germline V gene has CDR1 SGHRS and CDR2 YFSETQ. This CDR3 has 14 amino acids.

The rearrangement uses TRBV3-1 (or the pseudogene TRBV3-2) and TRBJ1-2; 7 nucleotides match TRBD1. The V segment lost 1 base and the J segment 8 bases; nucleotides outside the gene matches: 19. The CDR3 is made up of 18 amino acids. The germline V gene encodes CDR1 LGHDT and CDR2 YNNKEL (reference sequence). CDR3 protein: CASSQASGTVLFQGGYTF. Here the CDR3 DNA reads TGTGCCAGCAGCCAAGCTTCCGGGACAGTTCTCTTCCAGGGAGGCTACACCTTC.

This clone was seen once. The V call is TRBV5-6, the J call TRBJ1-2; no firm D call. V shed 4 bases and J shed 4 bases, with 17 bases lying between them. CDR1 and CDR2 from the germline V gene are SGHDT and YYEEEE. The CDR3 extends over 15 amino acids. This CDR3 is CASSRPDPRIYGYTF. The CDR3 DNA is TGTGCCAGCAGCCGCCCCGACCCGAGGATCTATGGCTACACCTTC.

V gene TRBV7-2 combines with J gene TRBJ1-4, with TRBD1 identical over 7 bases. With 5 bases clipped from V and 7 bases from J, the junction kept 7 bases outside the gene matches. The CDR3 loop spans 14 amino acids. Germline CDR1 is SGHTA and CDR2 is FQGNSA. The CDR3 here is CASSPIRQGEKLFF. CDR3 sequence (DNA): TGTGCCAGCAGCCCGATTAGACAGGGTGAAAAACTGTTTTTT.

V gene TRBV3-1 (or the pseudogene TRBV3-2) combines with J gene TRBJ1-1, with 7 positions matching TRBD1. The CDR3 sequence is 14 residues long. The V gene end was trimmed by 7 bases and the J gene end by 5 bases; junction bases not matched to a gene: 10. Germline CDR1 and CDR2: LGHDT and YNNKEL (reference sequence). CDR3 loop: CASTRTGGRTEAFF. The CDR3 nucleotides read TGTGCCAGCACTCGGACAGGAGGGCGAACTGAAGCTTTCTTT.

The chain links TRBV28 to TRBJ2-5; D uncertain. Germline V lookup: CDR1 MDHEN, CDR2 SYDVKM. V lost 5 bases and J lost 2, with 9 bases in between. The CDR3 extends over 13 amino acids. CDR3 sequence: CASSPAGQETQYF. For the CDR3, the DNA is TGTGCCAGCAGTCCCGCAGGACAAGAGACCCAGTACTTC.